Each of the 5 T cell receptor beta chains below was sequenced from the same sample in a study of blood T cell repertoires in COVID-19. Assay used: immunoSEQ multiplex PCR; TCRdb lists only in-frame clones, some missing. The repertoire holds about 59,000 clones, with over 70% as singletons. The sample taken for sequencing was peripheral blood. These receptors all stem from a woman aged 70-85 years with acute or convalescent COVID-19.

The V call is TRBV2, the J call TRBJ1-2; D call uncertain. The germline V and J ends were trimmed by 9 bases and 5 bases, with 7 bases remaining between them. CDR3 length equals 10 residues. In germline, CDR1 is SNHLY, CDR2 FYNNEI. The CDR3 DNA follows: TGTGCCAGGAGAAATTATGGCTACACCTTC. It is translated as CARRNYGYTF.

The J gene is TRBJ1-1, the V gene TRBV29-1, with TRBD1 identical over 8 bases. Germline CDR1 SQVTM, CDR2 ANQGSEA. The CDR3 runs 14 residues. In DNA, the CDR3 is TGCACGACCGGGACAGGATCGTCGAACACTGAAGCTTTCTTT. It specifies CTTGTGSSNTEAFF.

The chain recombines TRBV5-1 with TRBJ1-1, with TRBD1 identical over 7 bases. The V gene's germline CDR1 is SGHRS and CDR2 YFSETQ. V lost 4 bases and J lost 5; bases outside the gene matches: 8. The CDR3 runs to 14 residues. CDR3 DNA sequence: TGCGCCAGCAGCCCTTACGGACAGGTTACTGAAGCTTTCTTT. It translates to CASSPYGQVTEAFF.

The genes are TRBV19 and TRBJ1-2, with 10 bases aligning to TRBD1. J was trimmed by 2 bases and V by 0 bases; bases with no gene match: 9. The CDR3 has 18 amino acids. The germline V gene encodes CDR1 LNHDA and CDR2 SQIVND (reference sequence). The CDR3 reads CASSIDLLTGGLNYGYTF. The CDR3 DNA sequence: TGTGCCAGTAGTATAGATCTTCTGACAGGGGGCCTCAACTATGGCTACACCTTC.

The chain carries TRBV20-1 and TRBJ1-6; 7 bases align to TRBD1. The CDR3 consists of 14 residues. Germline CDR1 and CDR2: DFQATT and SNEGSKA (reference sequence). V dropped 3 bases and J dropped 7; count of bases not matched to a gene: 6. The CDR3: CSASGDSPNSPLHF. In DNA, the CDR3 is TGCAGTGCTAGTGGGGACAGCCCCAATTCACCCCTCCACTTT.